This TCR beta chain was recovered during a study of cytomegalovirus exposure and HLA in healthy donors. The PCR ran on 60 Vbeta and 13 Jbeta primers. Sequencing used immunoSEQ multiplex PCR; TCRdb keeps in-frame clones, though not all of them. The sample has 130,000 or so clones; about 80% are singletons. With 0 bases clipped from V and 0 bases from J, the junction kept 4 bases outside the gene matches. The CDR3 consists of 16 residues. CDR1 LGHNA and CDR2 YNFKEQ come from the germline V gene. The TCR was taken from a woman between 45 and 60 years old in good health and CMV-seropositive. Sequencing was performed on PBMCs. This chain links TRBV4-2 with TRBJ1-2, with TRBD1 matching 7 bases. Here the CDR3 DNA reads TGTGCCAGCAGCCAAGACAGGGGGGCCTCTAACTATGGCTACACCTTC. Its protein is CASSQDRGASNYGYTF.